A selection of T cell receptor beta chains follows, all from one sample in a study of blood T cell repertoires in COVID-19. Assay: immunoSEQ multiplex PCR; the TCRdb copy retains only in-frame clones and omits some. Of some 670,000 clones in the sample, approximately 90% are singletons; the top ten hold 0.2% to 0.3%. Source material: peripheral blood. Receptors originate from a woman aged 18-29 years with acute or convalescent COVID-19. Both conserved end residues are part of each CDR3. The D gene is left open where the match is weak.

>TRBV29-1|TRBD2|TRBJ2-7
CSVETGGAYEQYF
TGCAGCGTTGAAACGGGGGGTGCCTACGAGCAGTACTTC
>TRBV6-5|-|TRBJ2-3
CASSYWAQGTDTQYF
TGTGCCAGCAGTTATTGGGCCCAAGGCACAGATACGCAGTATTTT
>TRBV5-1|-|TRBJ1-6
CASSLDRVWNSPLHF
TGCGCCAGCAGCTTGGACAGGGTTTGGAATTCACCCCTCCACTTT
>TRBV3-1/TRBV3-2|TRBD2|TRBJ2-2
CASSASGGTGELFF
TGTGCCAGCAGCGCAAGCGGGGGGACCGGGGAGCTGTTTTTT
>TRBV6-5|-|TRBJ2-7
CAGEGAYEQYF
TGTGCCGGCGAGGGAGCCTACGAGCAGTACTTC
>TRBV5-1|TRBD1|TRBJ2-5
CASSLRPPVGTGKSETQYF
TGCGCCAGCAGCTTGAGGCCCCCCGTGGGGACAGGAAAGTCAGAGACCCAGTACTTC
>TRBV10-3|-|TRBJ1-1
CAISDTGNTEAFF
TGTGCCATCAGTGATACAGGGAACACTGAAGCTTTCTTT
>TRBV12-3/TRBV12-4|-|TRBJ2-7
CATSGAGNEQYF
TGTGCCACCTCTGGGGCAGGGAACGAGCAGTACTTC
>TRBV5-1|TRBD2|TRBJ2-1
CASSLGTTSGPHNEQFF
TGCGCCAGCAGCTTGGGGACGACTAGCGGCCCCCACAATGAGCAGTTCTTC
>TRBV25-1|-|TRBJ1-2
CASSLTGGVHYGYTF
TGTGCCAGCAGTTTAACCGGGGGGGTTCACTATGGCTACACCTTC
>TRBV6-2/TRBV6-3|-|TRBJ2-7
CASSYARGISYEQYF
TGTGCCAGCAGTTATGCGAGGGGGATCTCCTACGAGCAGTACTTC
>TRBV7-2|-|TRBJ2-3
CASSLVGAGDTQYF
TGTGCCAGCAGCTTAGTAGGGGCTGGAGATACGCAGTATTTT
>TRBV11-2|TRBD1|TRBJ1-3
CASSHRGGLSGNTIYF
TGTGCCAGCAGCCACAGGGGCGGACTCTCTGGAAACACCATATATTTT
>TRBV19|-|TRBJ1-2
CATQPGVVGGYTF
TGTGCCACGCAGCCGGGTGTCGTCGGTGGCTACACCTTC